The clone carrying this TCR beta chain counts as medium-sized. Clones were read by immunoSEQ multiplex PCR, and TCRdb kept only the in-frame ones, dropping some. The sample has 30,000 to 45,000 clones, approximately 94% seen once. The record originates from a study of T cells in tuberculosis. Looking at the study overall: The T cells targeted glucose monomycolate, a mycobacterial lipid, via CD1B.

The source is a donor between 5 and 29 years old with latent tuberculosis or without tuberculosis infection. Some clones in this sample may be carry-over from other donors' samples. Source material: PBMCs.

CDR3 bases: TGTGCCTGGGACAACGACAGAGAGCAGTACTTC. This codes for CAWDNDREQYF. J is TRBJ2-7 and V is TRBV30; D is possibly TRBD1 (5 bases). CDR3 length equals 11 residues. Trimming pared 5 bases from V and 7 bases from J, leaving 12 bases between. Germline V gene sequence: CDR1 GTSNPN, CDR2 SVGIG (reference sequence).